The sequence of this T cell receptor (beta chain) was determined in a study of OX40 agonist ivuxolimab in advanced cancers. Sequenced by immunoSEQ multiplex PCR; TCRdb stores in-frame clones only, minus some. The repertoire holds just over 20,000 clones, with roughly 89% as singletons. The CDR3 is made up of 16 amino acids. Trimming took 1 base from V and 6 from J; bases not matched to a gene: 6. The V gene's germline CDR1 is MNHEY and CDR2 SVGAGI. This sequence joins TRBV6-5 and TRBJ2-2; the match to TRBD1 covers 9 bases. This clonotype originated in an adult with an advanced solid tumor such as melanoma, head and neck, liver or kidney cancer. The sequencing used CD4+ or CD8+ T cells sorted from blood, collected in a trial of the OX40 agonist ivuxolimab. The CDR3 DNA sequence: TGTGCCAGCAGTTACTGGACAGGGGAGTCGGCCGGGGAGCTGTTTTTT. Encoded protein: CASSYWTGESAGELFF.